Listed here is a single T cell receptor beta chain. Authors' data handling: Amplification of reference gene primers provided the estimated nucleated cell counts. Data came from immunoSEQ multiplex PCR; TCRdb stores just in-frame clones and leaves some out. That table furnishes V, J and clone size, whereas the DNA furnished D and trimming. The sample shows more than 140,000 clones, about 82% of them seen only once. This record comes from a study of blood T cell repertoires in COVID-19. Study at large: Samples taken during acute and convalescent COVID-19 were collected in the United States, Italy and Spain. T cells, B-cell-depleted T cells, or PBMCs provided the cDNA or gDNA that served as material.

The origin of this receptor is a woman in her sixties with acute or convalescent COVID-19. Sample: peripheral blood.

Written as DNA, the CDR3 is TGTGCCAGCAGTTCCACCAGGGGACAGGGCTACTATGGCTACACCTTC. It codes for CASSSTRGQGYYGYTF. V and J are TRBV28 and TRBJ1-2; 9 bases agree with TRBD1. Germline V gene lookup returns CDR1 MDHEN and CDR2 SYDVKM. This CDR3 is 16 amino acids long. Trimming at V came to 4 bases and at J to 3 bases, leaving 9 bases not matched to a gene.